Presented here are 12 T cell receptor beta chains from one specimen sequenced in a study of cytomegalovirus exposure and HLA in healthy donors. Primers included in the PCR were 60 Vbeta and 13 Jbeta primers. The method was immunoSEQ multiplex PCR; TCRdb's version includes in-frame clones alone and lacks a portion of them. The table records 130,000 or so clones, around 80% of them present only once. Sequencing input: PBMCs. Source of these receptors: a young man in good health and CMV-seropositive.

The chain is built from TRBV9 and TRBJ2-1; no definite D call. The CDR3 contains 11 residues. Per germline, CDR1 SGDLS and CDR2 YYNGEE. V shed 4 bases and J shed 6 bases, with 5 bases lying between them. The CDR3 spells CASSPINEQFF. The CDR3 DNA follows: TGTGCCAGCAGCCCCATCAATGAGCAGTTCTTC.

V is TRBV6-5 and J is TRBJ2-7; 11 bases are a match to TRBD1. The germline gives CDR1 MNHEY, CDR2 SVGAGI. The CDR3 spans 14 residues. V was pared by 6 bases and J by 7 bases, with 8 bases of the junction left unmatched. CDR3 nucleotides: TGTGCCAGCAGCCCGGACAGGGGGCTAGGGGAGCAGTACTTC. Translation: CASSPDRGLGEQYF.

This clone was recorded once. The chain employs TRBV27 and TRBJ1-1, with 9 nucleotides matching TRBD1. Per the germline V gene, CDR1 is MNHEY and CDR2 is SMNVEV (reference sequence). This CDR3 has 14 amino acids. After removal of 6 bases from V and 6 bases from J, the junction contained 8 bases not matched to a gene. The CDR3 DNA follows: TGTGCCAGCAGCTTCACAGGGGGCATCGCTGAAGCTTTCTTT. This sequence encodes CASSFTGGIAEAFF.

The chain uses TRBV10-1 and TRBJ2-7; no definite D call. Germline V gene sequence: CDR1 WNHNN, CDR2 SYGVQD (reference sequence). The length of the CDR3 is 10 residues. V shed 7 bases and J shed 2 bases, with 3 bases lying between them. CDR3 in amino acids: CASTPYEQYF. The CDR3 DNA reads as TGCGCCAGCACTCCCTACGAGCAGTACTTC.

The rearrangement uses TRBV5-8 and TRBJ1-2, with 9 bases fitting TRBD1. Trimming took 4 bases from V and 6 from J; bases not matched to a gene: 10. Germline lookup yields CDR1 SGHTS and CDR2 YDEGEE. CDR3 length: 15 residues. For the CDR3, the DNA is TGTGCCAGCAGCCTCACAGGGGGCGATGGGGATGGCTACACCTTC. It translates to CASSLTGGDGDGYTF.

Of note for this clone: Other DNA sequences in the same sample also yield this CDR3. V and J are TRBV18 and TRBJ1-1, with 9 bases fitting TRBD1. V trimming: 3 bases; J trimming: 4 bases; junction bases outside the gene matches: 3. CDR3 length: 14 amino acids. Per germline, CDR1 KGHSH and CDR2 LQKENI. CDR3 bases: TGTGCCAGCTCACCGGGACAGGGCGGCACTGAAGCTTTCTTT. This sequence encodes CASSPGQGGTEAFF.

The chain employs TRBV15 and TRBJ1-1, with no clear D. This CDR3 is 13 amino acids long. Between the trimmed V and J ends, which lost 0 bases and 7 bases, there was a span of 9 bases. CDR1 and CDR2 (germline): LNHNV, YYDKDF (reference sequence). The CDR3 DNA reads as TGTGCCACCAGCAGAGATAGGGCGGGTGAAGCTTTCTTT. The encoded protein is CATSRDRAGEAFF. The variable domain in full, completed from reference TRBV15 and TRBJ1-1, reads DAMVIQNPRYQVTQFGKPVTLSCSQTLNHNVMYWYQQKSSQAPKLLFHYYDKDFNNEADTPDNFQSRRPNTSFCFLDIRSPGLGDTAMYLCATSRDRAGEAFFGQGTRLTVV.

The chain has TRBV15 and TRBJ1-1, with D perhaps matching TRBD1 (5 bases). The ends were cut back, 9 bases at V and 1 base at J, with 21 bases in the middle. CDR1 and CDR2 from the germline V gene are LNHNV and YYDKDF (reference sequence). There are 16 residues in the CDR3. The CDR3 protein is CATSQRWGAENTEAFF. The CDR3 DNA sequence: TGTGCCACTTCTCAAAGGTGGGGCGCGGAGAACACTGAAGCTTTCTTT.

This clone came up a few times. V usage is TRBV5-1 and J usage is TRBJ2-3; TRBD1 might be the D (5 bases). Looked up from germline, CDR1 is SGHRS and CDR2 is YFSETQ. The CDR3 sequence is 14 residues long. The V end was cut by 4 bases, the J end by 3 bases, with 12 bases between. CDR3 bases: TGCGCCAGCAGCAACGGACACGGAACAGATACGCAGTATTTT. This codes for CASSNGHGTDTQYF.

The CDR3 sequence: CASSDQRGTEAFF. The CDR3 nucleotides read TGTGCCAGCAGCGATCAAAGGGGGACTGAAGCTTTCTTT. This chain connects TRBV7-3 to TRBJ1-1, with D possibly matching TRBD1 (6 bases). CDR1 is SGHTA, CDR2 FQGTGA, per germline. This CDR3 contains 13 residues. V gave up 5 bases and J gave up 5 bases, with 12 bases separating them.

The J gene is TRBJ1-6, the V gene TRBV13; possible D gene TRBD1, 5 bases. The V gene's germline CDR1 is PRHDT and CDR2 FYEKMQ (reference sequence). The CDR3 runs to 20 residues. Deletions cut 0 bases from V and 10 bases from J, with 28 bases between. CDR3 in amino acids: CASSLGRARAKFNAKSPLHF. The CDR3 DNA reads as TGTGCCAGCAGCTTAGGCCGAGCCAGGGCCAAGTTTAATGCGAAATCACCCCTCCACTTT.

This chain connects TRBV5-4 to TRBJ2-3, with 7 bases fitting TRBD2. Germline-derived CDR1 and CDR2 are SGHNT and YYREEE (reference sequence). The J segment lost 3 bases and the V segment lost 2 bases, leaving 12 bases of the junction unmatched. The CDR3 is 17 amino acids. This chain's CDR3 is CASSFGSGHRATDTQYF. The DNA of the CDR3 is TGTGCCAGCAGCTTCGGTAGCGGGCATAGAGCAACAGATACGCAGTATTTT.